These 22 T cell receptor beta chains share one sample of origin, sequenced in a study of T cells in localized non-small cell lung cancer. TCRdb's copy holds only in-frame clones and misses some; the assay was immunoSEQ multiplex PCR. The sample holds about 7,300 clones, 20% to 25% seen once. This sample comprised lung tumor tissue, obtained before any cancer treatment. The source is a man between 40 and 75 years old with stage III squamous cell lung carcinoma.

About this clone itself: Sequence at one end of the junction differs from germline and may be a read error. The rearrangement joins TRBV29-1 to TRBJ2-7; 8 nucleotides line up with TRBD1. This CDR3 comprises 13 residues. The germline V gene has CDR1 SQVTM and CDR2 ANQGSEA. The CDR3 sequence is CSVEETGAYEQYF. The CDR3 DNA reads TGCAGCGTAGAAGAGACAGGGGCCTACGAGCAGTACTTC.

The chain is built from TRBV11-3 and TRBJ2-1; TRBD1 or TRBD2 may be the D gene (6 bases each). This CDR3 is built from 14 residues. Trimming left V 1 base short and J 10 bases short, with 14 bases between. In germline, CDR1 is SGHNT, CDR2 YENEEA. CDR3: CASSLGLGGREQFF. CDR3 sequence (DNA): TGTGCCAGCAGCTTAGGGCTAGGGGGGCGGGAGCAGTTCTTC.

The V call is TRBV9, the J call TRBJ2-7, with D uncertain. Germline CDR1 reads SGDLS; CDR2 reads YYNGEE. With 0 bases removed from V and 3 bases from J, the gap between germline ends came to 13 bases. The CDR3 extends over 15 amino acids. The CDR3 reads CASSVEGDGRYEQYF. CDR3 nucleotides: TGTGCCAGCAGCGTAGAAGGCGACGGACGCTACGAGCAGTACTTC.

The rearrangement joins TRBV9 to TRBJ2-3, with 9 nucleotides matching TRBD2. This CDR3 spans 16 amino acids. Germline V gene lookup returns CDR1 SGDLS and CDR2 YYNGEE. The J segment lost 5 bases and the V segment lost 0 bases, leaving 7 bases of the junction unmatched. CDR3 coding DNA: TGTGCCAGCAGCGTAGGAAATAGCGGGGGAAGAGATACGCAGTATTTT. It specifies CASSVGNSGGRDTQYF. The entire variable domain, with the rest obtained from reference TRBV9 and TRBJ2-3, is as follows: DSGVTQTPKHLITATGQRVTLRCSPRSGDLSVYWYQQSLDQGLQFLIQYYNGEERAKGNILERFSAQQFPDLHSELNLSSLELGDSALYFCASSVGNSGGRDTQYFGPGTRLTVL.

This clone was detected a few times. The chain has TRBV6-8 and TRBJ2-3; no reliable D call. This CDR3 has 13 residues. The germline V gene encodes CDR1 MNHGY and CDR2 SAAAGT. Between the trimmed V and J ends, which lost 6 bases and 0 bases, there was a span of 7 bases. The CDR3 spells CASRRRSTDTQYF. CDR3 bases: TGTGCCAGCAGACGTCGGAGCACAGATACGCAGTATTTT.

This chain uses TRBV28 with TRBJ2-3, with no clear D. CDR3 length equals 13 residues. Germline V gene lookup returns CDR1 MDHEN and CDR2 SYDVKM. V was trimmed by 3 bases and J by 4 bases, leaving 8 bases between them. CDR3 nucleotides: TGTGCCAGCAGTTTTGCTGGGGCAGATACGCAGTATTTT. The encoded protein is CASSFAGADTQYF.

This clone was found once. This chain uses TRBV29-1 with TRBJ2-7; 7 bases agree with TRBD1. Germline loops: CDR1 SQVTM, CDR2 ANQGSEA. This CDR3 region has 12 residues. V trimming: 5 bases; J trimming: 2 bases; junction bases outside the gene matches: 3. CDR3 loop: CSVLGQAYEQYF. CDR3 bases: TGCAGCGTTCTTGGACAGGCCTACGAGCAGTACTTC.

This clone was counted between two and nine times. This chain joins TRBV11-3 and TRBJ2-7; 8 bases fit TRBD2. After removal of 6 bases from V and 6 bases from J, the junction contained 10 bases not matched to a gene. This CDR3 has 14 amino acids. CDR1 SGHNT and CDR2 YENEEA come from the germline V gene. The CDR3 spells CASRPAGGRVEQYF. The CDR3 DNA sequence: TGTGCCAGCAGACCTGCGGGGGGACGGGTCGAGCAGTACTTC. Complete variable domain (other parts from reference TRBV11-3 and TRBJ2-7): EAGVVQSPRYKIIEKKQPVAFWCNPISGHNTLYWYLQNLGQGPELLIRYENEEAVDDSQLPKDRFSAERLKGVDSTLKIQPAELGDSAVYLCASRPAGGRVEQYFGPGTRLTVT.

Worth noting for this clone: Because the CDR3's place on the DNA is in doubt, the DNA is left out and the CDR3 is given as listed by TCRdb. The rearrangement joins TRBV1 to TRBJ1-6. TRBV1 is deemed a pseudogene. The CDR3 is 15 amino acids long, termini counted. CDR3 in amino acids: CASSQVGGGNSPLHF.

The chain joins TRBV11-3 to TRBJ2-7; no clear D. The CDR3 runs to 14 residues. Trimming left V 1 base short and J 1 base short, with 8 bases between. CDR1 SGHNT and CDR2 YENEEA come from the germline V gene. The CDR3 sequence: CASSLVAGSYEQYF. Written as DNA, the CDR3 is TGTGCCAGCAGCTTAGTAGCCGGGTCCTACGAGCAGTACTTC.

This clone has more than one count but fewer than ten. The chain carries TRBV30 and TRBJ1-4; a weak D match, TRBD1 (6 bases). The CDR3 loop spans 12 amino acids. Germline V gene data show CDR1 as GTSNPN and CDR2 as SVGIG (reference sequence). The V gene lost 5 bases and the J gene lost 4 bases, with 8 bases spanning the gap. CDR3 region: CAWGQYNEKLFF. CDR3 in DNA: TGTGCCTGGGGACAGTATAATGAAAAACTGTTTTTT.

The V call is TRBV6-8, the J call TRBJ2-3, with TRBD2 matching over 9 bases. The germline V gene encodes CDR1 MNHGY and CDR2 SAAAGT. This CDR3 has 17 amino acids. V lost 0 bases and J lost 2; bases outside the gene matches: 6. CDR3 region: CASSYSSAGGVTDTQYF. The CDR3 DNA follows: TGTGCCAGCAGTTACTCGTCCGCGGGGGGGGTCACAGATACGCAGTATTTT.

This rearrangement joins TRBV15 to TRBJ1-4, with a tentative D call TRBD1 (6 bases). Per the germline V gene, CDR1 is LNHNV and CDR2 is YYDKDF (reference sequence). This CDR3 has 15 amino acids. The V gene lost 0 bases and the J gene lost 7 bases, with 12 bases spanning the gap. DNA of the CDR3: TGTGCCACCAGCAGAGATAGACAGGCCGGTGAAAAACTGTTTTTT. It specifies CATSRDRQAGEKLFF.

The chain employs TRBV15 and TRBJ2-5; TRBD2 agrees at 8 bases. The CDR3 contains 17 residues. CDR1 and CDR2 (germline): LNHNV, YYDKDF (reference sequence). Losses at the gene ends were 4 bases for V and 5 bases for J; bases not matched to a gene: 15. CDR3 nucleotide sequence: TGTGCCACCAGCATGAGGTCGGGACTAGGGCCCTTCGAGACCCAGTACTTC. The encoded protein is CATSMRSGLGPFETQYF.

There are a few counts of this clone. J is TRBJ2-1 and V is TRBV6-8; either TRBD1 or TRBD2 may fit D (5 bases each). The CDR3 loop spans 17 amino acids. Germline values: CDR1 MNHGY, CDR2 SAAAGT. Trimming stripped 5 bases from V and 2 bases from J, with 19 bases between. CDR3 in DNA: TGTGCCAGCAGTACTGCAAGACCGGGGCTAACCTACAATGAGCAGTTCTTC. Its translation: CASSTARPGLTYNEQFF.

There are a few counts of this clone. The chain uses TRBV9 and TRBJ2-3; D gene uncertain. Per the germline V gene, CDR1 is SGDLS and CDR2 is YYNGEE. The CDR3 covers 14 residues. V was shortened by 6 bases and J by 3 bases, with 14 bases between the two germline ends. CDR3 nucleotide sequence: TGTGCCAGCAACCAAGGGCGGCGAACAGATACGCAGTATTTT. It codes for CASNQGRRTDTQYF. The full variable domain, its missing parts supplied by reference TRBV9 and TRBJ2-3, is DSGVTQTPKHLITATGQRVTLRCSPRSGDLSVYWYQQSLDQGLQFLIQYYNGEERAKGNILERFSAQQFPDLHSELNLSSLELGDSALYFCASNQGRRTDTQYFGPGTRLTVL.

The sample holds many counts of this clone. The chain couples TRBV11-3 to TRBJ2-1; 7 bases line up with TRBD2. The V segment lost 5 bases and the J segment 3 bases; nucleotides outside the gene matches: 10. Germline CDR1 and CDR2: SGHNT and YENEEA. This CDR3 has 16 residues. The CDR3 protein is CASSVSGSGHYNEQFF. CDR3 coding DNA: TGTGCCAGCAGCGTTAGCGGGTCGGGGCACTACAATGAGCAGTTCTTC.

Only a few counts were recorded for this clone. This chain uses TRBV19 with TRBJ2-2; D remains ambiguous. Trimming pared 5 bases from V and 4 bases from J, leaving 11 bases between. The CDR3 length is 14 residues. Germline CDR1 reads LNHDA; CDR2 reads SQIVND (reference sequence). This CDR3 reads CASSLGQSTGELFF. In DNA, the CDR3 is TGTGCCAGTAGTCTAGGGCAGAGCACCGGGGAGCTGTTTTTT.

A few counts support this clone. The rearrangement uses TRBV11-3 and TRBJ1-1; the match to TRBD1 covers 9 bases. CDR1 and CDR2 (germline): SGHNT, YENEEA. There are 16 residues in the CDR3. Trimming cost V 1 base and J 7 bases; bases outside gene matches: 10. CDR3 nucleotides: TGTGCCAGCAGCTTAGGCCCCAACAGGGGGCAAGATGAAGCTTTCTTT. It yields the protein CASSLGPNRGQDEAFF. Supplemented by reference TRBV11-3 and TRBJ1-1, the full variable domain reads EAGVVQSPRYKIIEKKQPVAFWCNPISGHNTLYWYLQNLGQGPELLIRYENEEAVDDSQLPKDRFSAERLKGVDSTLKIQPAELGDSAVYLCASSLGPNRGQDEAFFGQGTRLTVV.

This clone was seen only a few times. The chain has TRBV28 and TRBJ2-1; TRBD2 agrees at 11 bases. This CDR3 contains 17 residues. Germline assignment: CDR1 MDHEN and CDR2 SYDVKM. V dropped 6 bases and J dropped 5; count of bases not matched to a gene: 12. This CDR3 reads CASSGGLAGGEDNEQFF. The CDR3 coding sequence is TGTGCCAGCAGCGGTGGGCTAGCGGGAGGCGAGGACAATGAGCAGTTCTTC.

V is TRBV11-3 and J is TRBJ1-1; 7 bases match TRBD1. Germline trimming cut 3 bases from V and 1 base from J; bases unmatched to any gene: 5. Germline loops: CDR1 SGHNT, CDR2 YENEEA. This CDR3 region has 15 residues. CDR3 residues: CASSFLGQANTEAFF. Written as DNA, the CDR3 is TGTGCCAGCAGCTTTCTTGGACAGGCGAACACTGAAGCTTTCTTT.

This clone was counted between two and nine times. This chain joins TRBV28 and TRBJ1-1; tentative D call: TRBD1 (5 bases). CDR1 MDHEN and CDR2 SYDVKM come from the germline V gene. The CDR3 totals 12 residues. V lost 7 bases and J lost 11, with 17 bases in between. CDR3 in amino acids: CASTIGGTKAFF. The CDR3 nucleotides are TGTGCCAGCACCATAGGCGGGACGAAGGCTTTCTTT.